Detailed here is one T cell receptor (beta chain). This entry comes from a study of blood T cell repertoires in COVID-19. Whole-study context: In each case, the material was cDNA or gDNA derived from T cells, B-cell-depleted T cells, or PBMCs.

Libraries were prepared by immunoSEQ multiplex PCR; TCRdb keeps only in-frame clonotypes and omits some of them. This sample carries over 120,000 clones, about 79% of them seen once, and the ten largest clones take around 4.2%. CDR1 is SGHTA, CDR2 FQGNSA, per germline. The V gene end was trimmed by 1 base and the J gene end by 4 bases; junction bases not matched to a gene: 3. The CDR3 is 15 amino acids. The V gene is TRBV7-2, the J gene TRBJ2-3; 9 bases line up with TRBD2. The clonotype was recovered from a woman at least 80 years old with active or convalescent COVID-19. Sequencing was carried out using peripheral blood. As DNA, the CDR3 is TGTGCCAGCAGCTTAGAAGCGGGGGGCGCAGATACGCAGTATTTT. This translates into CASSLEAGGADTQYF.